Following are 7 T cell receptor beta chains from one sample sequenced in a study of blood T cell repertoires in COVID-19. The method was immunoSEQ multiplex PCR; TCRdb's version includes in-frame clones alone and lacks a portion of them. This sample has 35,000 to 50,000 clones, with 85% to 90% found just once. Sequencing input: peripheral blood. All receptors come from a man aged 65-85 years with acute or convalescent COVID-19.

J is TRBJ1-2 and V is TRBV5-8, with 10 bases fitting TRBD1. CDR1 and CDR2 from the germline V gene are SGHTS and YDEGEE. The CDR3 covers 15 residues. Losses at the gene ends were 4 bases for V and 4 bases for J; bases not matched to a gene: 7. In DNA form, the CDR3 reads TGTGCCAGCAGCCGCTTGGGGGACAGGGGCTATGGCTACACCTTC. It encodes CASSRLGDRGYGYTF.

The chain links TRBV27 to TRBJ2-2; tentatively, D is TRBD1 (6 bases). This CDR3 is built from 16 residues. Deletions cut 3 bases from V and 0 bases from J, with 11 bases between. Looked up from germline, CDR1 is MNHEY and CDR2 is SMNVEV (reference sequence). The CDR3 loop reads CASSFSGAANTGELFF. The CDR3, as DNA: TGTGCCAGCAGTTTTTCAGGGGCAGCGAACACCGGGGAGCTGTTTTTT.

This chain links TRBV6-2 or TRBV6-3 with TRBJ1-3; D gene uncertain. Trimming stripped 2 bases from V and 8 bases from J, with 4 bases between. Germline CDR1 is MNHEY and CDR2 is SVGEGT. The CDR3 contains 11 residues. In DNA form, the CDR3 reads TGTGCCAGCAGTTACCAGGACACCATATATTTT. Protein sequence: CASSYQDTIYF.

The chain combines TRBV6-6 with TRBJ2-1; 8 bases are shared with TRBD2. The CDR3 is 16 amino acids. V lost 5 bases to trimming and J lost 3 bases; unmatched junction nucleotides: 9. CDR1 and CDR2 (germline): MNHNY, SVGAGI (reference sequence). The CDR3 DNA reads TGTGCCAGCAGTCGATCCGGGACTAGTTACTACAATGAGCAGTTCTTC. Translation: CASSRSGTSYYNEQFF.

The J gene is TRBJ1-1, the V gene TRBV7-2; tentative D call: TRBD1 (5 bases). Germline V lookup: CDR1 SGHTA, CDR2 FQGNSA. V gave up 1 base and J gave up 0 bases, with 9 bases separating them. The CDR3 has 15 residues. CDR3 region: CASSLVGRMNTEAFF. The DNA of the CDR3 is TGTGCCAGCAGCTTAGTGGGGCGGATGAACACTGAAGCTTTCTTT.

This chain's CDR3 is CASSSARLANTGELFF. CDR3 DNA sequence: TGTGCCAGCAGCTCCGCCCGGCTAGCGAACACCGGGGAGCTGTTTTTT. The rearrangement joins TRBV7-2 to TRBJ2-2; D remains ambiguous. Germline V gives CDR1 SGHTA, CDR2 FQGNSA. The CDR3 extends over 16 amino acids. V shed 4 bases and J shed 0 bases, with 12 bases lying between them.

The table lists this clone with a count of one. The CDR3 nucleotides read TGTGCCAGCAGTTTAACATTCTCTGGAAACACCATATATTTT. Its protein product is CASSLTFSGNTIYF. The rearrangement joins TRBV27 to TRBJ1-3; no clear D. Trimming removed 2 bases at V and 0 bases at J, with 5 bases between. This CDR3 spans 14 amino acids. Germline V lookup: CDR1 MNHEY, CDR2 SMNVEV (reference sequence).